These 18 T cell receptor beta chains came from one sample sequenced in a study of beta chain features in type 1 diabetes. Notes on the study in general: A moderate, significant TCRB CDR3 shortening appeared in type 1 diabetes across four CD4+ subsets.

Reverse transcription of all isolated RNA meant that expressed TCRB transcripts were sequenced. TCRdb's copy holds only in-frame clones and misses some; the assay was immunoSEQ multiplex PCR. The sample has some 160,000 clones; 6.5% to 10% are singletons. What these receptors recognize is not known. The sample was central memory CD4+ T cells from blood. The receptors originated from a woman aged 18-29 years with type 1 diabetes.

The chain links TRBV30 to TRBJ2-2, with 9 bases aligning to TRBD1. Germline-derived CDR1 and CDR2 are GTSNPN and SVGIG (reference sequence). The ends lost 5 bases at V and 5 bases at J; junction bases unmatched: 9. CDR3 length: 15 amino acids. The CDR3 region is CAWGIGQGMTGELFF. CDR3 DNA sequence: TGTGCCTGGGGGATCGGACAGGGGATGACCGGGGAGCTGTTTTTT.

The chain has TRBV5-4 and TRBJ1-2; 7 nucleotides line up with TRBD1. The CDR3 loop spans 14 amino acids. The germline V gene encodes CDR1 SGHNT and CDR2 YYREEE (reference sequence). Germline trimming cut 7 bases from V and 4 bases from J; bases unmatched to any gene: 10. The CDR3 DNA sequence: TGTGCCAGCCAGAAGACAGGGCCAGGCTATGGCTACACCTTC. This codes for CASQKTGPGYGYTF. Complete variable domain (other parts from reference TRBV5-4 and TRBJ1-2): ETGVTQSPTHLIKTRGQQVTLRCSSQSGHNTVSWYQQALGQGPQFIFQYYREEENGRGNFPPRFSGLQFPNYSSELNVNALELDDSALYLCASQKTGPGYGYTFGSGTRLTVV.

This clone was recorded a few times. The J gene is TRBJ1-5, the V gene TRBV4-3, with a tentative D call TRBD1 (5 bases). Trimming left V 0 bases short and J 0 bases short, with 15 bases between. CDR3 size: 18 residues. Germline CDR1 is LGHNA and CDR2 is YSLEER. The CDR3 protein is CASSQDSRELYSNQPQHF. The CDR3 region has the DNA TGCGCCAGCAGCCAAGATAGCAGGGAACTTTATAGCAATCAGCCCCAGCATTTT.

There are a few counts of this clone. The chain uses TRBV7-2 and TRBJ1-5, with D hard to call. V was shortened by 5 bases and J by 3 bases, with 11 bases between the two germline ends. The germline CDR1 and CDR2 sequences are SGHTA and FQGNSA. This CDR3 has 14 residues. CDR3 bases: TGTGCCAGCAGCATGGACGGACTCAATCAGCCCCAGCATTTT. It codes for CASSMDGLNQPQHF.

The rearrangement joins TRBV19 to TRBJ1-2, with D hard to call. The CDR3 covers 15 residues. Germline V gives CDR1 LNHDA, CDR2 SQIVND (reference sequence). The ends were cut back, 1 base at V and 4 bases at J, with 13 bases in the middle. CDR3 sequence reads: CASSIGRQRTYGYTF. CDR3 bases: TGTGCCAGTAGTATAGGCCGTCAGCGGACCTATGGCTACACCTTC.

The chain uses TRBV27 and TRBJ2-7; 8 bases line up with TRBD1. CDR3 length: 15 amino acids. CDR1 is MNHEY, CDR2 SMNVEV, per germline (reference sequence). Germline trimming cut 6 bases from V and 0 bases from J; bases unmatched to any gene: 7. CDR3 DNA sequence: TGTGCCAGCAGCAGAGACAGGGGTAGCTCCTACGAGCAGTACTTC. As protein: CASSRDRGSSYEQYF.

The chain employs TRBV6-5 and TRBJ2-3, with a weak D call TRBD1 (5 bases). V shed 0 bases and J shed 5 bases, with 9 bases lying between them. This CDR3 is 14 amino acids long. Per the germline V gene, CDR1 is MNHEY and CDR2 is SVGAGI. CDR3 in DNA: TGTGCCAGCAGTTACTCGGCAGGGCGAGATACGCAGTATTTT. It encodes CASSYSAGRDTQYF.

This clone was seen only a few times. This CDR3 is CAISVGHNNQPQHF. The CDR3 region has the DNA TGTGCCATCAGTGTGGGACACAACAATCAGCCCCAGCATTTT. The chain employs TRBV10-3 and TRBJ1-5, with D possibly matching TRBD1 (6 bases). The CDR3 is 14 amino acids. Germline CDR1 ENHRY, CDR2 SYGVKD. The V end was cut by 4 bases, the J end by 3 bases, with 10 bases between.

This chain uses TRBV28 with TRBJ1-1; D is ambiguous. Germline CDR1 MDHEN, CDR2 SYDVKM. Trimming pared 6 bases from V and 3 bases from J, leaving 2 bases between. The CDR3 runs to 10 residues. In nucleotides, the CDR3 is TGTGCCAGCAGCTACACTGAAGCTTTCTTT. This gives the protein CASSYTEAFF. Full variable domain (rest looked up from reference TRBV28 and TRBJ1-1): DVKVTQSSRYLVKRTGEKVFLECVQDMDHENMFWYRQDPGLGLRLIYFSYDVKMKEKGDIPEGYSVSREKKERFSLILESASTNQTSMYLCASSYTEAFFGQGTRLTVV.

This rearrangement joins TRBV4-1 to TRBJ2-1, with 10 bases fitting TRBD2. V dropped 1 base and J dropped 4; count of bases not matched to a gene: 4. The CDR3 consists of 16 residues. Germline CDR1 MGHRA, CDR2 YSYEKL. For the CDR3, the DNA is TGCGCCAGCAGCCAAGGACTAGCGGGCCAGTACAATGAGCAGTTCTTC. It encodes CASSQGLAGQYNEQFF.

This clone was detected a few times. CDR3 protein: CASSRTSSYNEQFF. The CDR3 DNA reads TGCGCCAGCAGCCGAACTAGCTCCTACAATGAGCAGTTCTTC. V is TRBV4-3 and J is TRBJ2-1; D possibly corresponds to TRBD2 (5 bases). V was pared by 4 bases and J by 0 bases, with 7 bases between. Germline CDR1 is LGHNA and CDR2 is YSLEER. The CDR3 is made up of 14 amino acids.

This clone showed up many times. CDR3 sequence (DNA): TGTGCCAGCAGCTTAGATGGACATCAGTTCTTC. Translating it yields CASSLDGHQFF. The chain couples TRBV11-3 to TRBJ2-1, with D possibly TRBD1 on 5 matching bases. Germline assignment: CDR1 SGHNT and CDR2 YENEEA. The CDR3 extends over 11 amino acids. Between the trimmed V and J ends, which lost 0 bases and 13 bases, there was a span of 7 bases.

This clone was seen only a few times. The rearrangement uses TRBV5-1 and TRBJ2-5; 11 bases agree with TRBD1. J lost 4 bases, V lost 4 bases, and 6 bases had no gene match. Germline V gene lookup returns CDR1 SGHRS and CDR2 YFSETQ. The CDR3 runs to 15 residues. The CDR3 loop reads CASSIGTGGLETQYF. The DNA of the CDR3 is TGCGCCAGCAGCATCGGGACAGGGGGGTTAGAGACCCAGTACTTC.

CDR3: CASSESSGMNTGELFF. For the CDR3, the DNA is TGTGCCAGCAGTGAATCGAGCGGGATGAACACCGGGGAGCTGTTTTTT. The chain is built from TRBV25-1 and TRBJ2-2, with 7 bases that match TRBD2. This CDR3 has 16 amino acids. Germline CDR1 MGHDK, CDR2 SYGVNS. V trimming: 1 base; J trimming: 1 base; junction bases outside the gene matches: 3.

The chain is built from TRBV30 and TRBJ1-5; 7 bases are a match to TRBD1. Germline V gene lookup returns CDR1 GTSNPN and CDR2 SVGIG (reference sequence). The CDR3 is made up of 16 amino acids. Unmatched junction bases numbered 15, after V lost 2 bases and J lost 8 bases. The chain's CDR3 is CAWSRGGQALWEPQHF. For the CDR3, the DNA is TGTGCCTGGAGTAGGGGAGGACAGGCCCTATGGGAGCCCCAGCATTTT.

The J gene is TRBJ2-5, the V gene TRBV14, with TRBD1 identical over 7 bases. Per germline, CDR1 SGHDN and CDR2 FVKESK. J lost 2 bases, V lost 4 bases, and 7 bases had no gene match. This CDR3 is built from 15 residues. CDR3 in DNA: TGTGCCAGCAGCCCGGGACAGCACTCTCAAGAGACCCAGTACTTC. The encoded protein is CASSPGQHSQETQYF. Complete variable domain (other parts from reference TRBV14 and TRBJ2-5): EAGVTQFPSHSVIEKGQTVTLRCDPISGHDNLYWYRRVMGKEIKFLLHFVKESKQDESGMPNNRFLAERTGGTYSTLKVQPAELEDSGVYFCASSPGQHSQETQYFGPGTRLLVL.

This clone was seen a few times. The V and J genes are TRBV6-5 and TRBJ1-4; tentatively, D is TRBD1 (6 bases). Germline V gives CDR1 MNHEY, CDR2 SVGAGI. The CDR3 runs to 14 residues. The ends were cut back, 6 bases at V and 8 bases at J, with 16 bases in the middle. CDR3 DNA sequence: TGTGCCAGCAGGACAGGTCCCAAAGGGGAAAAACTGTTTTTT. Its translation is CASRTGPKGEKLFF.

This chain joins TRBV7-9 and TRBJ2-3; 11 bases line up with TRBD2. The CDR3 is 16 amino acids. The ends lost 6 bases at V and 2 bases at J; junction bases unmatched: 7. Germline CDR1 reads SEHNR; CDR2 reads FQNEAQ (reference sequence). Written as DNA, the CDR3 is TGTGCCAGCAGTCCCCGTAGCGGGGGGGCCACAGATACGCAGTATTTT. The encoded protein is CASSPRSGGATDTQYF.